These 5 T cell receptor beta chains originate from one sample sequenced in a study of Graves' ophthalmopathy and Graves' hyperthyroidism. Amplification from RNA transcripts yielded the TCR beta CDR3 regions. An initial RT-PCR round employing HTBI primers preceded a second-round multiplex PCR. Via MiXCR, TCRdb re-called the multiplex PCR reads, giving one row per CDR3 protein. The sample shows 1 million to 1.3 million distinct CDR3 sequences, about two fifths of them seen only once. Material for sequencing was peripheral blood or thyroid tissue (not recorded which). These receptors were obtained from an adult man with Graves' hyperthyroidism.

This clonotype occurred many times. The chain recombines TRBV7-6 with TRBJ2-5; no reliable D call. V was pared by 3 bases and J by 2 bases, with 7 bases between. The CDR3 consists of 13 residues. Germline assignment: CDR1 SGHVS and CDR2 FNYEAQ. The CDR3 protein is CASSFGRQETQYF. The CDR3 DNA sequence: TGTGCCAGCAGCTTTGGCAGGCAAGAGACCCAGTACTTC.

This chain joins TRBV9 and TRBJ1-1; D unclear. Germline lookup yields CDR1 SGDLS and CDR2 YYNGEE. The CDR3 has 15 residues. The V end lost 4 bases, the J end lost 0 bases, and 13 bases lay between the germline ends. CDR3 sequence (DNA): TGTGCCAGCAGCCCCTTACAAGCAATGAACACTGAAGCTTTCTTT. This sequence encodes CASSPLQAMNTEAFF.

The V call is TRBV6-6, the J call TRBJ2-5; the D gene is possibly TRBD1 (5 bases). This CDR3 region has 17 residues. The V end lost 1 base, the J end lost 1 base, and 16 bases lay between the germline ends. CDR1 and CDR2 (germline): MNHNY, SVGAGI (reference sequence). CDR3 DNA sequence: TGTGCCAGCAGTTACTGGCCAGGGAAGTTTAGCCAAGAGACCCAGTACTTC. Translated: CASSYWPGKFSQETQYF.

The table lists this clonotype with many counts. The V gene is TRBV5-1, the J gene TRBJ2-5; 8 bases are a match to TRBD1. J gave up 2 bases and V 3 bases, and 6 bases lay outside the gene matches. This CDR3 has 15 residues. CDR1 SGHRS and CDR2 YFSETQ come from the germline V gene. CDR3 residues: CASSSGTGYQETQYF. In DNA form, the CDR3 reads TGCGCCAGCAGCTCCGGGACAGGATATCAAGAGACCCAGTACTTC.

This clonotype was seen ten or more times. The chain links TRBV10-3 to TRBJ2-2; 11 bases fit TRBD2. The length of the CDR3 is 18 residues. V shed 0 bases, J shed 1 base, and the junction held 4 bases outside the gene matches. CDR1 ENHRY and CDR2 SYGVKD come from the germline V gene. The CDR3 bases are TGTGCCATCAGTGAGTCGCTGGGACTAGCGGAGAACACCGGGGAGCTGTTTTTT. It yields the protein CAISESLGLAENTGELFF.